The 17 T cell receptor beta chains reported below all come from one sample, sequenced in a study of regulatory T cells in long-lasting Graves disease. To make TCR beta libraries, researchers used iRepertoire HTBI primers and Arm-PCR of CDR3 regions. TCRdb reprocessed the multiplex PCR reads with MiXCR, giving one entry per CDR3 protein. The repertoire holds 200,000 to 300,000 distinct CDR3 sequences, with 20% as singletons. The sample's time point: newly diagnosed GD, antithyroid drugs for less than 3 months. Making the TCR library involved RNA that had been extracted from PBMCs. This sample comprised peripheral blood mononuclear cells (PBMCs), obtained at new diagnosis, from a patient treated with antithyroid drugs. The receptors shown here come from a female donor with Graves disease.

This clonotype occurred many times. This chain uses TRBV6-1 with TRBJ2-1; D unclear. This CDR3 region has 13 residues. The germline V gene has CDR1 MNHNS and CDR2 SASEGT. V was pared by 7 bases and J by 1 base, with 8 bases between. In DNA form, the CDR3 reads TGTGCCAGCAAGGAGAGGTCCTACAATGAGCAGTTCTTC. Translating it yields CASKERSYNEQFF.

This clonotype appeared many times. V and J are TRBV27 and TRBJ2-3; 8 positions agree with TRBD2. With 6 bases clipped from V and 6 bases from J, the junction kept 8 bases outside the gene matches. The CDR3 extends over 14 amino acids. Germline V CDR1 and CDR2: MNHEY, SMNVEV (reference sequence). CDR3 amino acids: CASRKERGRDTQYF. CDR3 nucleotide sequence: TGTGCCAGCAGGAAGGAGCGGGGGCGGGATACGCAGTATTTT.

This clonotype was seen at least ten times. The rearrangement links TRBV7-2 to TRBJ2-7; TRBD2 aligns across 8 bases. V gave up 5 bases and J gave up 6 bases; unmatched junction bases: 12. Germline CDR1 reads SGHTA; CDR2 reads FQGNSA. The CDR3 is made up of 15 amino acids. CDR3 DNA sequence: TGTGCCAGCAGCGGGTCTCCCGGGGGGGGCGGCGAGCAGTACTTC. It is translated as CASSGSPGGGGEQYF.

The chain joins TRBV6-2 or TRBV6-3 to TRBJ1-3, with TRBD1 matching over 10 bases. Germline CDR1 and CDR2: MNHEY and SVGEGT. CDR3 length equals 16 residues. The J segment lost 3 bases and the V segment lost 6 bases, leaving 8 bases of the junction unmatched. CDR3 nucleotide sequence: TGTGCCAGCAGGGACCCGGGACAGGGGAATGGAAACACCATATATTTT. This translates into CASRDPGQGNGNTIYF.

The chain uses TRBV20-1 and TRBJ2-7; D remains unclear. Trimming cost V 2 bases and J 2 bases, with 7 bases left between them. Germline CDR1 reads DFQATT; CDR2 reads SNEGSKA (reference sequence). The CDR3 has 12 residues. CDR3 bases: TGCAGTGCTAGAAGTGGACCCTACGAGCAGTACTTC. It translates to CSARSGPYEQYF.

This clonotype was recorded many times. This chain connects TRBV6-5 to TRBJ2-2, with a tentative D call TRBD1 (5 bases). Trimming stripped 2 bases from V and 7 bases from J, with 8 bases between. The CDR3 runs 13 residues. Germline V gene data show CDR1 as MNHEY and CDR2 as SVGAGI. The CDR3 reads CASSYLGVGELFF. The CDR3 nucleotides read TGTGCCAGCAGTTACCTAGGGGTCGGGGAGCTGTTTTTT.

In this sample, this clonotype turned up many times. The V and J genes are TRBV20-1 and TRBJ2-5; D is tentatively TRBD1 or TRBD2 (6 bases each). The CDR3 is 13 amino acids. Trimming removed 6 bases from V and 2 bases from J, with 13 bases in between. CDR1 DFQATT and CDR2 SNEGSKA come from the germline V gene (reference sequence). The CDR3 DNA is TGCAGTGCAGACGTAGGGGGGCAAGAGACCCAGTACTTC. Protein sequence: CSADVGGQETQYF.

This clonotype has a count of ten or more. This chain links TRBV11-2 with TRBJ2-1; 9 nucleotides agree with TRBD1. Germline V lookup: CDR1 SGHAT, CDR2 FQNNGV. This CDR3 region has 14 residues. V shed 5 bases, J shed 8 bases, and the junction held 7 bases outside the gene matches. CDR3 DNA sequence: TGTGCCAGCAGCGTCTGGACAGGGGCTGATGAGCAGTTCTTC. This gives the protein CASSVWTGADEQFF.

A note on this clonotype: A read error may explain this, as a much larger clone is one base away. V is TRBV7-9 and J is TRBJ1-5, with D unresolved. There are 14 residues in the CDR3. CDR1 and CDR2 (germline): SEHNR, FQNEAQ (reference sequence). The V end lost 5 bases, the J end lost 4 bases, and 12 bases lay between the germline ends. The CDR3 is CASSPTDLNQPQHF. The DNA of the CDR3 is TGTGCCAGCAGCCCAACAGATTTGAATCAGCCCCAGCATTTT.

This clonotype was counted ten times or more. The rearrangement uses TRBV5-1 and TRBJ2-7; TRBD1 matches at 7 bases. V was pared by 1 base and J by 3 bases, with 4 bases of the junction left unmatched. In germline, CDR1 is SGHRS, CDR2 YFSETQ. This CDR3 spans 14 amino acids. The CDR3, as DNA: TGCGCCAGCAGCTTGAGGTCAGGGGGCTACGAGCAGTACTTC. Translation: CASSLRSGGYEQYF.

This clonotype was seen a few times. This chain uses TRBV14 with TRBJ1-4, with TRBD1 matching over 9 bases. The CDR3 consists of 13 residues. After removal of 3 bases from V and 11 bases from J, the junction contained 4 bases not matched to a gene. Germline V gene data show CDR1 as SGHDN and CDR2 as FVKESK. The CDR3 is CASSHRTGEKLFF. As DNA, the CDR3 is TGTGCCAGCAGCCATCGGACAGGGGAGAAACTGTTTTTT.

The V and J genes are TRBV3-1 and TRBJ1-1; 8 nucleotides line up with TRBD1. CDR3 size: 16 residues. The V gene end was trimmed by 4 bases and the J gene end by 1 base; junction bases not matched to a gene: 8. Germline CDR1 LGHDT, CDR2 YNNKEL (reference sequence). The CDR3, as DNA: TGTGCCAGCAGCCCGCGGACAGGGCAGGGGAACACTGAAGCTTTCTTT. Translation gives CASSPRTGQGNTEAFF.

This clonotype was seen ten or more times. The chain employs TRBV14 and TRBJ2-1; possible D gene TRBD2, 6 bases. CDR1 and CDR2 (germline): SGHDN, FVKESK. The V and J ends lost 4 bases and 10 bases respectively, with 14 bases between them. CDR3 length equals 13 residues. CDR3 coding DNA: TGTGCCAGCAGCCCGGACTACTACCGCGAGCAGTTCTTC. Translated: CASSPDYYREQFF.

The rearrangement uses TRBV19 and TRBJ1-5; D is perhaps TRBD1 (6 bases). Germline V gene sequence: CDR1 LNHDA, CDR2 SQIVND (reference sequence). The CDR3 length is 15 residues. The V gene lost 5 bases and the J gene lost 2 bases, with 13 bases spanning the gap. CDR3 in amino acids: CASSLIRQGNQPQHF. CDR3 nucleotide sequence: TGTGCCAGTAGTCTGATTCGACAGGGCAATCAGCCCCAGCATTTT.

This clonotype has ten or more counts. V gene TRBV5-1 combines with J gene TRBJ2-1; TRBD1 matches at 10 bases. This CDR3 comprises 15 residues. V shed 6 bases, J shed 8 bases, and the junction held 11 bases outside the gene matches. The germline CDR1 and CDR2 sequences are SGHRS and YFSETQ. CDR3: CASTPGQGFWDEQFF. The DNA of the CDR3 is TGCGCCAGCACCCCGGGACAGGGGTTTTGGGATGAGCAGTTCTTC.

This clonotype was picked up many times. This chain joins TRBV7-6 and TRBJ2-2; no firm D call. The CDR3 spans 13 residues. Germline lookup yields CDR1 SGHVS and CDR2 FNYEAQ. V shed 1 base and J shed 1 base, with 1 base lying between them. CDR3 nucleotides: TGTGCCAGCAGCTTAGGGAACACCGGGGAGCTGTTTTTT. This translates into CASSLGNTGELFF.

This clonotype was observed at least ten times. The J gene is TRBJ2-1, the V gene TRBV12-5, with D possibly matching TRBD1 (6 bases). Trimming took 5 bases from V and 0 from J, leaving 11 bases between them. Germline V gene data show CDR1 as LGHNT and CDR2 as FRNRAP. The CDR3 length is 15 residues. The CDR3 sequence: CASGPDRVSYNEQFF. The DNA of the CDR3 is TGTGCTAGTGGTCCGGACAGAGTCTCCTACAATGAGCAGTTCTTC.